The 12 T cell receptor beta chains presented below share a single source sample, sequenced in a study of shared clonotypes between healthy human individuals. Generated by immunoSEQ multiplex PCR, the TCRdb table keeps only in-frame clones and is missing some. Of around 2,000,000 clones in the sample, 85% to 95% were seen once. Sequencing input: naive CD4+ T cells sorted from blood. The subset denotes: CD45RA+ positively selected. All receptors come from a man younger than 30 in good health.

The V call is TRBV6-1, the J call TRBJ2-7; D is unresolved. Trimming took off 5 bases at V and 0 bases at J, with 14 bases between the two ends. Germline CDR1 and CDR2: MNHNS and SASEGT. This CDR3 contains 15 residues. CDR3 DNA sequence: TGTGCCAGCAGTTTACGCGACGGGTCCTCCTACGAGCAGTACTTC. The encoded protein is CASSLRDGSSYEQYF.

V gene TRBV5-1 combines with J gene TRBJ1-4, with TRBD1 matching over 9 bases. The V segment lost 4 bases and the J segment 4 bases; nucleotides outside the gene matches: 5. The germline V gene has CDR1 SGHRS and CDR2 YFSETQ. CDR3 length equals 15 residues. CDR3 coding DNA: TGCGCCAGCAGCGGAGGGACAGGGAATAATGAAAAACTGTTTTTT. Encoded protein: CASSGGTGNNEKLFF.

V and J are TRBV6-5 and TRBJ2-1; D might be TRBD1 or TRBD2, each matching 5 bases. From germline, CDR1 is MNHEY and CDR2 SVGAGI. CDR3 length equals 15 residues. Trimming left V 2 bases short and J 3 bases short, with 11 bases between. The CDR3: CASSYPGPGYNEQFF. CDR3 nucleotide sequence: TGTGCCAGCAGTTACCCGGGACCTGGCTACAATGAGCAGTTCTTC.

The chain couples TRBV4-1 to TRBJ2-3, with D unclear. Germline CDR1 reads MGHRA; CDR2 reads YSYEKL. Deletions cut 4 bases from V and 5 bases from J, with 19 bases between. This CDR3 region has 16 residues. The CDR3 loop is CASSLRTPLQGDTQYF. The CDR3 DNA reads TGCGCCAGCAGCCTTCGGACGCCCCTGCAAGGAGATACGCAGTATTTT.

The chain joins TRBV30 to TRBJ1-1; a possible D gene is TRBD1 (6 bases). This CDR3 has 14 residues. CDR1 and CDR2 (germline): GTSNPN, SVGIG (reference sequence). V dropped 4 bases and J dropped 4 bases, with 16 bases sitting between them. CDR3: CAWKLQGGSTEAFF. Here the CDR3 DNA reads TGTGCCTGGAAGCTACAGGGAGGGAGCACTGAAGCTTTCTTT.

This clone was observed a single time. The V and J genes are TRBV5-1 and TRBJ2-7, with D perhaps TRBD1 or TRBD2 (6 bases each). The CDR3 contains 16 residues. Trimming shortened V by 0 bases and J by 1 base, and 14 bases separated the two germline ends. The germline gives CDR1 SGHRS, CDR2 YFSETQ. CDR3 nucleotides: TGCGCCAGCAGCTTGGTTGTCGGGGGCCCGTCCTACGAGCAGTACTTC. Protein: CASSLVVGGPSYEQYF. The full variable domain, in which reference TRBV5-1 and TRBJ2-7 provide the parts outside the CDR3, is KAGVTQTPRYLIKTRGQQVTLSCSPISGHRSVSWYQQTPGQGLQFLFEYFSETQRNKGNFPGRFSGRQFSNSRSEMNVSTLELGDSALYLCASSLVVGGPSYEQYFGPGTRLTVT.

J is TRBJ1-1 and V is TRBV28; no clear D gene. V lost 8 bases and J lost 5, with 24 bases in between. The CDR3 runs 16 residues. The V gene's germline CDR1 is MDHEN and CDR2 SYDVKM. CDR3 DNA: TGTGCCAGCGGGAATGCTGAATCTATCCGGACGACTGAAGCTTTCTTT. It is translated as CASGNAESIRTTEAFF.

A word on this clone: At one of its ends the junction is not consistent with the germline gene, which may arise from a read error. The rearrangement joins TRBV7-2 to TRBJ2-5; D is unresolved. The CDR3 runs to 11 residues. CDR1 and CDR2 from the germline V gene are SGHTA and FQGNSA. The CDR3, as DNA: TGTGCCAGCAGCTTAGACGGGCCCGTGGACTTC. Its protein product is CASSLDGPVDF.

The chain has TRBV30 and TRBJ1-5; D unclear. The V gene lost 2 bases and the J gene lost 3 bases, with 8 bases spanning the gap. The germline V gene encodes CDR1 GTSNPN and CDR2 SVGIG (reference sequence). The length of the CDR3 is 13 residues. The CDR3 nucleotides read TGTGCCTGGAGTTTGTCAGACAATCAGCCCCAGCATTTT. Amino acid sequence: CAWSLSDNQPQHF. Full variable domain (missing parts from reference TRBV30 and TRBJ1-5): SQTIHQWPATLVQPVGSPLSLECTVEGTSNPNLYWYRQAAGRGLQLLFYSVGIGQISSEVPQNLSASRPQDRQFILSSKKLLLSDSGFYLCAWSLSDNQPQHFGDGTRLSIL.

This clone was counted a few times. The J gene is TRBJ1-1, the V gene TRBV27; 8 bases are shared with TRBD1. J gave up 3 bases and V 6 bases, and 3 bases lay outside the gene matches. The CDR3 loop spans 13 amino acids. Germline CDR1 and CDR2: MNHEY and SMNVEV (reference sequence). CDR3 residues: CASRRTGYTEAFF. In nucleotides, the CDR3 is TGTGCCAGCAGACGGACAGGGTACACTGAAGCTTTCTTT.

V usage is TRBV2 and J usage is TRBJ2-1; 7 nucleotides line up with TRBD2. The CDR3 is 14 amino acids. V gave up 5 bases and J gave up 5 bases; unmatched junction bases: 6. Germline loops: CDR1 SNHLY, CDR2 FYNNEI. The CDR3 DNA sequence: TGTGCCAGCAGTTCGAGACTAGCAAACAATGAGCAGTTCTTC. This translates into CASSSRLANNEQFF.

Worth noting for this clone: The sample contains more than one DNA sequence encoding this CDR3. The rearrangement uses TRBV27 and TRBJ2-5; D not resolved. In germline, CDR1 is MNHEY, CDR2 SMNVEV (reference sequence). This CDR3 spans 14 amino acids. Trimming pared 3 bases from V and 1 base from J, leaving 9 bases between. The CDR3 DNA sequence: TGTGCCAGCAGTTTGAGGCAGGCCCAAGAGACCCAGTACTTC. Its translation is CASSLRQAQETQYF.